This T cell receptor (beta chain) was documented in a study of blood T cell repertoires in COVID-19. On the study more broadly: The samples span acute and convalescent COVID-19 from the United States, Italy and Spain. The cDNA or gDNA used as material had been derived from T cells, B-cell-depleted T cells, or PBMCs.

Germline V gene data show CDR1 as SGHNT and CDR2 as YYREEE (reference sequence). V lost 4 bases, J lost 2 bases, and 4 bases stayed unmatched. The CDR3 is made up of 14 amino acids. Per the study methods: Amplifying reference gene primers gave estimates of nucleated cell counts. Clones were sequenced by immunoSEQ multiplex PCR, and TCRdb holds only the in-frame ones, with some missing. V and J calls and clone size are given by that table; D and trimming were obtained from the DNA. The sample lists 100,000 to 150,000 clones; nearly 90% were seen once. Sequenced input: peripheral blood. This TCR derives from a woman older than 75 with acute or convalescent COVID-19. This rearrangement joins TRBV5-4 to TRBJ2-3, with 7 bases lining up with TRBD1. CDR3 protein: CASSPGQPTDTQYF. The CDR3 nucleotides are TGTGCCAGCAGCCCGGGACAGCCCACAGATACGCAGTATTTT. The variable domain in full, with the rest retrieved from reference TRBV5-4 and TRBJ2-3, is ETGVTQSPTHLIKTRGQQVTLRCSSQSGHNTVSWYQQALGQGPQFIFQYYREEENGRGNFPPRFSGLQFPNYSSELNVNALELDDSALYLCASSPGQPTDTQYFGPGTRLTVL.